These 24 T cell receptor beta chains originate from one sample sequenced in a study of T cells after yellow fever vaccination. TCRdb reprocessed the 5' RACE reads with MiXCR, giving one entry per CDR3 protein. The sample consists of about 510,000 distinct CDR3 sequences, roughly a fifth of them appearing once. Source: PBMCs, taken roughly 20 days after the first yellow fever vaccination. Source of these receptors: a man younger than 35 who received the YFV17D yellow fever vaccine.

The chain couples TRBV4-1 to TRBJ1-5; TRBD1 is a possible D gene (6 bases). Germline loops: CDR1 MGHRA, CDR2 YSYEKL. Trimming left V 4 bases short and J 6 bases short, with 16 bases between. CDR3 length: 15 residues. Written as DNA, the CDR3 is TGCGCCAGCAGCCTCCATGACAGGTCGCGTCAGCCCCAGCATTTT. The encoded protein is CASSLHDRSRQPQHF.

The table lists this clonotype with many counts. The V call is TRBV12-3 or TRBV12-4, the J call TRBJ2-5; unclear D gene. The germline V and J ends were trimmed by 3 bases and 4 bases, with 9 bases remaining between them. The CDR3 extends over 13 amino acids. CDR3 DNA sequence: TGTGCCAGCAGTTTCAAACTTAGAGAGACCCAGTACTTC. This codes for CASSFKLRETQYF.

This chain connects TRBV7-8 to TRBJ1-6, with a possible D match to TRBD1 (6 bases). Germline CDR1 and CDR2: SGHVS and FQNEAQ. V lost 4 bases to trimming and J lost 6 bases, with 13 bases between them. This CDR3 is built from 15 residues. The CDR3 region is CASSSLGHFNSPLHF. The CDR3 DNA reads TGTGCCAGCAGCTCCTTGGGACACTTTAATTCACCCCTCCACTTT. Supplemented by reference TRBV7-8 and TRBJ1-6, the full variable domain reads GAGVSQSPRYKVAKRGQDVALRCDPISGHVSLFWYQQALGQGPEFLTYFQNEAQLDKSGLPSDRFFAERPEGSVSTLKIQRTQQEDSAVYLCASSSLGHFNSPLHFGNGTRLTVT.

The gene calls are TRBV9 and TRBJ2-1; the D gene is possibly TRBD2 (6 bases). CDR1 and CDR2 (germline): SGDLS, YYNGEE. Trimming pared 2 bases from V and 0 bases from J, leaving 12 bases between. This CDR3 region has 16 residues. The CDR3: CASSVSSVPSYNEQFF. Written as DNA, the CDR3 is TGTGCCAGCAGCGTTTCTAGCGTCCCCTCCTACAATGAGCAGTTCTTC. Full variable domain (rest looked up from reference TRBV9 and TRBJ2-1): DSGVTQTPKHLITATGQRVTLRCSPRSGDLSVYWYQQSLDQGLQFLIQYYNGEERAKGNILERFSAQQFPDLHSELNLSSLELGDSALYFCASSVSSVPSYNEQFFGPGTRLTVL.

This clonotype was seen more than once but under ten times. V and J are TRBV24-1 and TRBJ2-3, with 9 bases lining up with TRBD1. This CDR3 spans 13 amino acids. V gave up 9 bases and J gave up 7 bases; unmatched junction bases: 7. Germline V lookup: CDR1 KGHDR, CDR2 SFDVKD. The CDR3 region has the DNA TGTGCCACCTCCGGGACAGGGAGTAATACGCAGTATTTT. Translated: CATSGTGSNTQYF.

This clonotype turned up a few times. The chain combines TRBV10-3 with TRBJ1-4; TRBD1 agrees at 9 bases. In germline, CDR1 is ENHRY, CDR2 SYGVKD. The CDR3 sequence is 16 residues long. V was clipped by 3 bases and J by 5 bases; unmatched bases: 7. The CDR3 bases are TGTGCCATCAGTGACTCAGTGACAGGGGGAAATGAAAAACTGTTTTTT. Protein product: CAISDSVTGGNEKLFF.

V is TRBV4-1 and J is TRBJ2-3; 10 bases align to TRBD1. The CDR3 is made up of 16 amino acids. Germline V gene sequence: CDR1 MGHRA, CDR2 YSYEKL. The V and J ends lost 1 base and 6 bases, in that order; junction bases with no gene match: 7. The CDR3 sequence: CASSQGGTGAWDTQYF. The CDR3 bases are TGCGCCAGCAGCCAAGGAGGGACAGGGGCCTGGGATACGCAGTATTTT.

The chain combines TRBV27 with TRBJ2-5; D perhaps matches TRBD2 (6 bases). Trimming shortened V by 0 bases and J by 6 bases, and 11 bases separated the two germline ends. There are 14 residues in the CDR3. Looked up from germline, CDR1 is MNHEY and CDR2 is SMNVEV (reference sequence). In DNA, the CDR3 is TGTGCCAGCAGTTTATCGTGGGGGGATCAGACCCAGTACTTC. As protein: CASSLSWGDQTQYF.

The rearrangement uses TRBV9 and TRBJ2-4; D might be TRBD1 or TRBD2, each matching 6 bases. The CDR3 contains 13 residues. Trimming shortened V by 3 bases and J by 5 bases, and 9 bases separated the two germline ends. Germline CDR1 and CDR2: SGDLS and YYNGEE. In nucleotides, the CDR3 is TGTGCCAGCAGCGGGGGGGCCCAAAACATTCAGTACTTC. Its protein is CASSGGAQNIQYF. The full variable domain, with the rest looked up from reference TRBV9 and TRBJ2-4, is DSGVTQTPKHLITATGQRVTLRCSPRSGDLSVYWYQQSLDQGLQFLIQYYNGEERAKGNILERFSAQQFPDLHSELNLSSLELGDSALYFCASSGGAQNIQYFGAGTRLSVL.

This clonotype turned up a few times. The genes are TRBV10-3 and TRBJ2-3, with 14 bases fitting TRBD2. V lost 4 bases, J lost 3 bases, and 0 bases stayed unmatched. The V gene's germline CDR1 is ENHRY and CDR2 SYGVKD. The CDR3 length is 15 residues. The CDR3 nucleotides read TGTGCCATCAGTGGGACTAGCGGGGGGACAGATACGCAGTATTTT. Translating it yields CAISGTSGGTDTQYF.

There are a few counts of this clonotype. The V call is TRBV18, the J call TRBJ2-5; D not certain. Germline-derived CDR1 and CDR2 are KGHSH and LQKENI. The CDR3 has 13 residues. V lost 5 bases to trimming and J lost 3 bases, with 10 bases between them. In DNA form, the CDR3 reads TGTGCCAGCTCAATCGGCGGAAAAGAGACCCAGTACTTC. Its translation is CASSIGGKETQYF.

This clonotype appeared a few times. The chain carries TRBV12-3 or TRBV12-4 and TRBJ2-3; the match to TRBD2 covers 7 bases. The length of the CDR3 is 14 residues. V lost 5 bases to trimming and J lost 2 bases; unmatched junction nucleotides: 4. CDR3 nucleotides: TGTGCCAGCAGTACCGGGGGGTCCACAGATACGCAGTATTTT. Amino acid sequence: CASSTGGSTDTQYF.

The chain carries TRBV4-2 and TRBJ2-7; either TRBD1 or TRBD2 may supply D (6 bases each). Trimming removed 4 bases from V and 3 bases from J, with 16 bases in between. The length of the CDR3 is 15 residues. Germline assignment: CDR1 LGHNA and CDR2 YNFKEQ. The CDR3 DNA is TGTGCCAGCAGCCCGGGGGTGGGGGCCGACTACGAGCAGTACGTC. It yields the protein CASSPGVGADYEQYV.

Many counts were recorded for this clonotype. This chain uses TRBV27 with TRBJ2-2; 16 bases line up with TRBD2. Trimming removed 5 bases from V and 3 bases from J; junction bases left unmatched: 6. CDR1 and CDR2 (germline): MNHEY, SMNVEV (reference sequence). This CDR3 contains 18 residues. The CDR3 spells CASSLQGLAGGYTGELFF. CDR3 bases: TGTGCCAGCAGTCTCCAGGGACTAGCGGGGGGGTACACCGGGGAGCTGTTTTTT.

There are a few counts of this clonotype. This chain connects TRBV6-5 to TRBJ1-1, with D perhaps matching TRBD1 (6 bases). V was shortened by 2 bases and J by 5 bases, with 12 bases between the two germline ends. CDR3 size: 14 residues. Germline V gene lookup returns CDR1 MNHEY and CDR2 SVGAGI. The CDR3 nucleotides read TGTGCCAGCAGTTACGGGGGCCAACGAACTGAAGCTTTCTTT. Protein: CASSYGGQRTEAFF.

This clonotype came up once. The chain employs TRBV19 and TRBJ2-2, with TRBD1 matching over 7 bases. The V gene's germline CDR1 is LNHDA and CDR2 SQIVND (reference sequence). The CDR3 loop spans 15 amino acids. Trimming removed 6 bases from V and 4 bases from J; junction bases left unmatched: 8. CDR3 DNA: TGTGCCAGTAGGACAGGGTTACTGGCCACCGGGGAGCTGTTTTTT. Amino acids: CASRTGLLATGELFF.

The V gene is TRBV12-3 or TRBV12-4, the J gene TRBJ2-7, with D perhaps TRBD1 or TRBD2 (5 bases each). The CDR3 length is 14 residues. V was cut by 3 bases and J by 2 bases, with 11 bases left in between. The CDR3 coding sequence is TGTGCCAGCAGTTTGGGGGTGGGGGCCTACGAGCAGTACGTC. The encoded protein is CASSLGVGAYEQYV.

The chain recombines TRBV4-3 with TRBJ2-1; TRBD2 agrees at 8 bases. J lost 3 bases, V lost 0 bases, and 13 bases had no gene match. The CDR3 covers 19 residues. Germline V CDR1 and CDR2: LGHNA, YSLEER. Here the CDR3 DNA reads TGCGCCAGCAGCCAAGATTACGGGGGGGTCGTTAAAAACTACAATGAGCAGTTCTTC. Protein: CASSQDYGGVVKNYNEQFF.

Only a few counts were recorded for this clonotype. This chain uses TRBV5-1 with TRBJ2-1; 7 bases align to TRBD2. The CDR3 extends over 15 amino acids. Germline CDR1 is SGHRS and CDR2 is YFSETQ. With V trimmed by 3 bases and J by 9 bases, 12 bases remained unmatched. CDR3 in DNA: TGCGCCAGCAGCTGGTGGGAGCGGGGACCCCCTGAGCAGTTCTTC. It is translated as CASSWWERGPPEQFF.

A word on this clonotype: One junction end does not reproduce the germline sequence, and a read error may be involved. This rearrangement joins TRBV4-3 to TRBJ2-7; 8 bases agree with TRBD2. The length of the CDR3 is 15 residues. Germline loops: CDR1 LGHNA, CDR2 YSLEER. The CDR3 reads CASNQGVAGGYEQYF. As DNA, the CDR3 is TGCGCCAGCAACCAAGGTGTTGCGGGGGGCTACGAGCAGTACTTC.

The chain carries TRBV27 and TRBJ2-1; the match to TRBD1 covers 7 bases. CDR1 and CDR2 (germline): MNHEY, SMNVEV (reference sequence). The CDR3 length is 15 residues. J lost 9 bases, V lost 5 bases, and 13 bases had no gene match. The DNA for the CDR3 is TGTGCCAGCAGTCCGGAAGGGGGCGGGTTGGGTGAGCAGTTCTTC. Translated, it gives CASSPEGGGLGEQFF.

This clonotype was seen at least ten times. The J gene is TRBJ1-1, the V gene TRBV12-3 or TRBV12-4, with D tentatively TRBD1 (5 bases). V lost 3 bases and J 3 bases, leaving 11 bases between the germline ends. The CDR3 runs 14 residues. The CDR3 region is CASSLVGGDTEAFF. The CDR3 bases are TGTGCCAGCAGTTTGGTGGGAGGGGACACTGAAGCTTTCTTT.

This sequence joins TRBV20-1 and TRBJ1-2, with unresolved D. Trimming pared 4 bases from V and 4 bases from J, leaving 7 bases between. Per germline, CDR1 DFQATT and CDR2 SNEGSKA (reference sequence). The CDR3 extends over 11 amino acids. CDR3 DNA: TGCAGTGCTACTAACCTCTATGGCTACACCTTC. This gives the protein CSATNLYGYTF.

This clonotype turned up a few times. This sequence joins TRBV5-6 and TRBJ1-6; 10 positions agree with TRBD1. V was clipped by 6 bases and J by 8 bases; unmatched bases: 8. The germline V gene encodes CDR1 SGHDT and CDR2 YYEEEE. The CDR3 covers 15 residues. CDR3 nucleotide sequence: TGTGCCAGCAAATTGGCCGGGACAGGGGATTCACCCCTCCACTTT. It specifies CASKLAGTGDSPLHF.